This section outlines one TCR beta chain sequence together with its context. Antigen: not known. This sample is drawn from a study of a mutant IDH1 vaccine in newly diagnosed glioma. Turning to the study itself: Vaccines were begun 4-6 weeks after radiotherapy alone, or with temozolomide cycles.

The CDR3 extends over 15 amino acids. V was pared by 5 bases and J by 4 bases, with 17 bases between. Germline values: CDR1 SEHNR, CDR2 FQNEAQ (reference sequence). As for time point: week 47, end of study. What each vaccine dose contained was 300 ug of mutant IDH1 20-mer peptide, accompanied by topical imiquimod. Assay: immunoSEQ multiplex PCR; the TCRdb copy retains only in-frame clones and omits some. The repertoire holds under 60,000 clones, with about three quarters as singletons. The receptor's source is a woman aged 40-49 years with glioma. Some clones in this sample may be carry-over from other donors' samples. The genes are TRBV7-9 and TRBJ1-2, with a weak D call TRBD1 (5 bases). The sample was PBMCs, taken from a glioma patient whose treatment included an IDH1 peptide vaccine. The DNA of the CDR3 is TGTGCCAGCAGCATCACAGGTCCGAGCGGCTATGGCTACACCTTC. Its protein product is CASSITGPSGYGYTF.